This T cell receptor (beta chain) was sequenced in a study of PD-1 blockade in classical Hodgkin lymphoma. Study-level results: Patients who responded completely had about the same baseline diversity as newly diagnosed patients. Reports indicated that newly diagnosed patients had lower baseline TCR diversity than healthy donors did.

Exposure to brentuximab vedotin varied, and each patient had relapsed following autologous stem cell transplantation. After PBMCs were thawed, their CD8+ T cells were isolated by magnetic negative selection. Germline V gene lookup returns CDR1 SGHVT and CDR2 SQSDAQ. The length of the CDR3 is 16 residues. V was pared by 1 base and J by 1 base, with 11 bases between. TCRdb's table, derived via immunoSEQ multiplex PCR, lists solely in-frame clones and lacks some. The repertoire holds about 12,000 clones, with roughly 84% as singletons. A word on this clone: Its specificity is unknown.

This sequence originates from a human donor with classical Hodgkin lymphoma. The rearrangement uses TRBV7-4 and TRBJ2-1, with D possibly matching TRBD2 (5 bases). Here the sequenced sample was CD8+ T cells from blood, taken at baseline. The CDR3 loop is CASSLDSGSSYNEQFF. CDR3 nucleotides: TGTGCCAGCAGCTTAGACAGCGGTAGTTCCTACAATGAGCAGTTCTTC.